Listed below are T cell receptor beta chains from one sample, sequenced in a study of blood T cell repertoires in COVID-19. TCRdb's table, derived via immunoSEQ multiplex PCR, lists solely in-frame clones and lacks some. Of 200,000 to 300,000 clones in the sample, over 90% were seen once. What was sequenced was peripheral blood. The receptors were sampled from a man aged 30 to 45 with COVID-19, enrolled during active disease. CDR3s include the opening cysteine and the closing phenylalanine or tryptophan. D genes are given only for firm matches. Clone size is given for some rows only: seen once, a few or many times, or a class if the clone is expanded.

v_call: TRBV9; j_call: TRBJ2-6; clone_size: NA; d_call: NA; cdr3_length: 15; cdr3_nt: TGTGCCAGCAGCGTACAGGGCGCTGGGGCCAACGTCCTGACTTTC; cdr3_aa: CASSVQGAGANVLTF
v_call: TRBV28; j_call: TRBJ1-6; clone_size: NA; d_call: NA; cdr3_length: 14; cdr3_nt: TGTGCCACTGTAGGCGGGGGGTGGAATTCACCCCTCCACTTT; cdr3_aa: CATVGGGWNSPLHF
v_call: TRBV27; j_call: TRBJ2-5; clone_size: NA; d_call: TRBD2; cdr3_length: 15; cdr3_nt: TGTGCCAGCAGTTCCACTAGCGCGGGACAAGAGACCCAGTACTTC; cdr3_aa: CASSSTSAGQETQYF
v_call: TRBV9; j_call: TRBJ1-5; clone_size: NA; d_call: NA; cdr3_length: 14; cdr3_nt: TGTGCCAGCAGCGTAGGTAGTAGCAATCAGCCCCAGCATTTT; cdr3_aa: CASSVGSSNQPQHF
v_call: TRBV6-5; j_call: TRBJ2-3; clone_size: NA; d_call: NA; cdr3_length: 14; cdr3_nt: TGTGCCAGCAGTTCTCGGTCAAACCGCTATACGCAGTATTTT; cdr3_aa: CASSSRSNRYTQYF
v_call: TRBV15; j_call: TRBJ1-1; clone_size: NA; d_call: NA; cdr3_length: 13; cdr3_nt: TGTGCCACCAGCAGCGGACAGAACACTGAAGCTTTCTTT; cdr3_aa: CATSSGQNTEAFF
v_call: TRBV30; j_call: TRBJ1-5; clone_size: NA; d_call: NA; cdr3_length: 16; cdr3_nt: TGTGCCTGGAGTGTACAAGACTTTGGAAACAATCAGCCCCAGCATTTT; cdr3_aa: CAWSVQDFGNNQPQHF
v_call: TRBV19; j_call: TRBJ1-2; clone_size: NA; d_call: TRBD1; cdr3_length: 15; cdr3_nt: TGTGCCAGTAGTACCGGACAGGGTATCCCCCCTGGCTACACCTTC; cdr3_aa: CASSTGQGIPPGYTF
v_call: TRBV28; j_call: TRBJ1-3; clone_size: NA; d_call: NA; cdr3_length: 16; cdr3_nt: TGTGCCAGCAGGCCTACTCAACCCTACTCTGGAAACACCATATATTTT; cdr3_aa: CASRPTQPYSGNTIYF
v_call: TRBV6-6; j_call: TRBJ2-2; clone_size: NA; d_call: TRBD2; cdr3_length: 14; cdr3_nt: TGTGCCAGCATGCTAGCGGGAGGGGGCGGGGAGCTGTTTTTT; cdr3_aa: CASMLAGGGGELFF
v_call: TRBV24-1; j_call: TRBJ1-4; clone_size: NA; d_call: NA; cdr3_length: 15; cdr3_nt: TGTGCCACCGTACTAAGCAGGGATGGAACTGAAAAACTGTTTTTT; cdr3_aa: CATVLSRDGTEKLFF
v_call: TRBV5-6; j_call: TRBJ1-1; clone_size: NA; d_call: NA; cdr3_length: 15; cdr3_nt: TGTGCCAGCAGCTGGGACCAGGGGAGGAACACTGAAGCTTTCTTT; cdr3_aa: CASSWDQGRNTEAFF
v_call: TRBV30; j_call: TRBJ1-1; clone_size: NA; d_call: TRBD1; cdr3_length: 15; cdr3_nt: TGTGCCTGGAGTGTACGGGACAGGTTAGTGTCTGAAGCTTTCTTT; cdr3_aa: CAWSVRDRLVSEAFF
v_call: TRBV7-2; j_call: TRBJ1-5; clone_size: few; d_call: TRBD1; cdr3_length: 14; cdr3_nt: TGTGCCAGCAGCTCTCAGGGGGCGAATCAGCCCCAGCATTTT; cdr3_aa: CASSSQGANQPQHF
v_call: TRBV6-1; j_call: TRBJ1-1; clone_size: NA; d_call: TRBD1; cdr3_length: 14; cdr3_nt: TGTGCCAGCAGTGATCAGGGGGAACGAGCTGAAGCTTTCTTT; cdr3_aa: CASSDQGERAEAFF
v_call: TRBV23-1; j_call: TRBJ2-7; clone_size: NA; d_call: NA; cdr3_length: 11; cdr3_nt: TGCGCTAACCCAGGGGCTTACGAGCAGTACTTC; cdr3_aa: CANPGAYEQYF
v_call: TRBV10-3; j_call: TRBJ1-2; clone_size: NA; d_call: TRBD1; cdr3_length: 15; cdr3_nt: TGTGCCATCAGGACTGGACAGGGGAATGAAAATGGCTACACCTTC; cdr3_aa: CAIRTGQGNENGYTF
v_call: TRBV9; j_call: TRBJ2-6; clone_size: NA; d_call: TRBD1; cdr3_length: 19; cdr3_nt: TGTGCCAGCAGCGTAAATCTGGACAGGGACGTCTCTGGGGCCAACGTCCTGACTTTC; cdr3_aa: CASSVNLDRDVSGANVLTF
v_call: TRBV5-1; j_call: TRBJ2-7; clone_size: NA; d_call: TRBD1; cdr3_length: 14; cdr3_nt: TGCGCCAGCAGCACCGGGACAGGGGGCGACGAGCAGTACTTC; cdr3_aa: CASSTGTGGDEQYF
v_call: TRBV14; j_call: TRBJ1-1; clone_size: NA; d_call: NA; cdr3_length: 11; cdr3_nt: TGTGCCAGCAGCCAAGATTATACGGTTTCCTTT; cdr3_aa: CASSQDYTVSF
v_call: TRBV6-5; j_call: TRBJ1-2; clone_size: NA; d_call: NA; cdr3_length: 12; cdr3_nt: TGTGCCAGCAGTACCAGGGACTATGGCTACACCTTC; cdr3_aa: CASSTRDYGYTF
v_call: TRBV12-3/TRBV12-4; j_call: TRBJ1-3; clone_size: NA; d_call: TRBD1; cdr3_length: 13; cdr3_nt: TGTGCCAGCAGTTTGACAGGGGGAAACACCATATATTTT; cdr3_aa: CASSLTGGNTIYF
v_call: TRBV14; j_call: TRBJ1-6; clone_size: NA; d_call: NA; cdr3_length: 15; cdr3_nt: TGTGCCAGCAGCCAAGGGAGCTCCTATAATTCACCCCTCCACTTT; cdr3_aa: CASSQGSSYNSPLHF
v_call: TRBV11-2; j_call: TRBJ2-1; clone_size: NA; d_call: NA; cdr3_length: 16; cdr3_nt: TGTGCCAGCAGCTCAATAAAGGGCAGGGGAAACAATGAGCAGTTCTTC; cdr3_aa: CASSSIKGRGNNEQFF
v_call: TRBV18; j_call: TRBJ1-5; clone_size: NA; d_call: TRBD1; cdr3_length: 14; cdr3_nt: TGTGCCAGCTCACTCGGGACAGAAAATCAGCCCCAGCATTTT; cdr3_aa: CASSLGTENQPQHF
v_call: TRBV7-9; j_call: TRBJ1-1; clone_size: NA; d_call: TRBD1; cdr3_length: 14; cdr3_nt: TGTGCCAGCAGCCATCAAGCAGGGGGCGAGGAAGCTTTCTTT; cdr3_aa: CASSHQAGGEEAFF
v_call: TRBV4-2; j_call: TRBJ2-7; clone_size: NA; d_call: TRBD1; cdr3_length: 17; cdr3_nt: TGTGCCAGCAGCCAGGAGGACGGGACAGGGAATCCCTACGAGCAGTACTTC; cdr3_aa: CASSQEDGTGNPYEQYF
v_call: TRBV24-1; j_call: TRBJ2-2; clone_size: once; d_call: NA; cdr3_length: 13; cdr3_nt: TGTGCCACCAGTGATGGTAGAACTGGGGAGCTGTTTTTT; cdr3_aa: CATSDGRTGELFF
v_call: TRBV7-3; j_call: TRBJ1-1; clone_size: once; d_call: NA; cdr3_length: 13; cdr3_nt: TGTGCCAGCAGCGTAGACTTGAACACTGAAGCTTTCTTT; cdr3_aa: CASSVDLNTEAFF
v_call: TRBV11-3; j_call: TRBJ1-4; clone_size: NA; d_call: NA; cdr3_length: 14; cdr3_nt: TGTGCCAGCAGCTTGGCCGAAACAGCTGAAAAACTGTTTTTT; cdr3_aa: CASSLAETAEKLFF
v_call: TRBV20-1; j_call: TRBJ1-4; clone_size: NA; d_call: NA; cdr3_length: 11; cdr3_nt: TGCAGTGCTACCAACTATGAAAAACTGTTTTTT; cdr3_aa: CSATNYEKLFF
v_call: TRBV18; j_call: TRBJ1-2; clone_size: NA; d_call: NA; cdr3_length: 12; cdr3_nt: TGTGCCAGCTCACGTCCGGGGGATGGCTACACCTTC; cdr3_aa: CASSRPGDGYTF
v_call: TRBV19; j_call: TRBJ1-5; clone_size: once; d_call: NA; cdr3_length: 15; cdr3_nt: TGTGCCAGTAGTATAAGGGACACCAACAATCAGCCCCAGCATTTT; cdr3_aa: CASSIRDTNNQPQHF
v_call: TRBV5-3; j_call: TRBJ2-7; clone_size: NA; d_call: NA; cdr3_length: 14; cdr3_nt: TGTGCCAGAAGCGACGTTCGGGGTATGTACGAGCAGTACTTC; cdr3_aa: CARSDVRGMYEQYF
v_call: TRBV30; j_call: TRBJ2-2; clone_size: NA; d_call: TRBD1; cdr3_length: 20; cdr3_nt: TGTGCCTGGAGTACAAACTATACACCTACAGGGGATCGGAACACCGGGGAGCTGTTTTTT; cdr3_aa: CAWSTNYTPTGDRNTGELFF
v_call: TRBV5-1; j_call: TRBJ1-3; clone_size: NA; d_call: TRBD1; cdr3_length: 14; cdr3_nt: TGCGCCAGCACACAGGGGGCATCTGGAAACACCATATATTTT; cdr3_aa: CASTQGASGNTIYF
v_call: TRBV20-1; j_call: TRBJ1-2; clone_size: NA; d_call: NA; cdr3_length: 12; cdr3_nt: TGCAGTGCTAGTCTCGCAGGGTATGGCTACACCTTC; cdr3_aa: CSASLAGYGYTF
v_call: TRBV2; j_call: TRBJ2-1; clone_size: NA; d_call: NA; cdr3_length: 13; cdr3_nt: TGTGCCAGCAGTGAATTACTTAACAATGAGCAGTTCTTC; cdr3_aa: CASSELLNNEQFF
v_call: TRBV27; j_call: TRBJ1-6; clone_size: NA; d_call: NA; cdr3_length: 18; cdr3_nt: TGTGCCAGCAGAAGACGAGGCGCCGGGAGACAGAATAATTCACCCCTCCACTTT; cdr3_aa: CASRRRGAGRQNNSPLHF
v_call: TRBV6-5; j_call: TRBJ1-5; clone_size: NA; d_call: NA; cdr3_length: 14; cdr3_nt: TGTGCCAGCAAACGGCAGGGTAGCAATCAGCCCCAGCATTTT; cdr3_aa: CASKRQGSNQPQHF
v_call: TRBV30; j_call: TRBJ1-1; clone_size: NA; d_call: NA; cdr3_length: 13; cdr3_nt: TGTGCCTGGACCCGGCAGTGGGCCACTGAAGCTTTCTTT; cdr3_aa: CAWTRQWATEAFF
v_call: TRBV19; j_call: TRBJ1-5; clone_size: once; d_call: NA; cdr3_length: 14; cdr3_nt: TGTGCCAGTAGTAAAAGCAGGGAGGACCAGCCCCAGCATTTT; cdr3_aa: CASSKSREDQPQHF
v_call: TRBV9; j_call: TRBJ1-2; clone_size: NA; d_call: TRBD1; cdr3_length: 15; cdr3_nt: TGTGCCAGCAGCACTACAGGGGGATCCGGATATGGCTACACCTTC; cdr3_aa: CASSTTGGSGYGYTF
v_call: TRBV6-4; j_call: TRBJ2-1; clone_size: NA; d_call: NA; cdr3_length: 17; cdr3_nt: TGTGCCAGCAGTGTTCCGGACACTTGCCCTACTTACAATGAGCAGTTCTTC; cdr3_aa: CASSVPDTCPTYNEQFF
v_call: TRBV6-6; j_call: TRBJ1-2; clone_size: NA; d_call: NA; cdr3_length: 14; cdr3_nt: TGTGCCAGCAGTCGCAGGGGTTTTGACTATGGCTACACCTTC; cdr3_aa: CASSRRGFDYGYTF
v_call: TRBV7-9; j_call: TRBJ2-1; clone_size: NA; d_call: TRBD2; cdr3_length: 15; cdr3_nt: TGTGCCAGCAGCACCGGGACTAGCGGGGGGGATGAGCAGTTCTTC; cdr3_aa: CASSTGTSGGDEQFF
v_call: TRBV5-4; j_call: TRBJ1-4; clone_size: NA; d_call: NA; cdr3_length: 18; cdr3_nt: TGTGCCAGCAGCTATAGTTTTAATAGAGTATATACTAATGAAAAACTGTTTTTT; cdr3_aa: CASSYSFNRVYTNEKLFF
v_call: TRBV19; j_call: TRBJ2-1; clone_size: once; d_call: TRBD2; cdr3_length: 15; cdr3_nt: TGTGCCAGTAGTCGAGCGGGGGGGACCTACAATGAGCAGTTCTTC; cdr3_aa: CASSRAGGTYNEQFF
v_call: TRBV10-2; j_call: TRBJ2-2; clone_size: NA; d_call: NA; cdr3_length: 16; cdr3_nt: TGCGCCAGCCGCCATGGGTCGGCAGGGAGGACCGGGGAGCTGTTTTTT; cdr3_aa: CASRHGSAGRTGELFF
v_call: TRBV19; j_call: TRBJ1-6; clone_size: NA; d_call: NA; cdr3_length: 15; cdr3_nt: TGTGCCAGTACCACGGGGGGCCTATATAATTCACCCCTCCACTTT; cdr3_aa: CASTTGGLYNSPLHF
v_call: TRBV6-4; j_call: TRBJ2-3; clone_size: NA; d_call: TRBD2; cdr3_length: 14; cdr3_nt: TGTGCCAGCAGTGATGGGGGGGAAACAGATACGCAGTATTTT; cdr3_aa: CASSDGGETDTQYF
v_call: TRBV10-2; j_call: TRBJ2-1; clone_size: NA; d_call: TRBD2; cdr3_length: 15; cdr3_nt: TGCGCCAGCAGTGAGGCGGCGGGGGGGCCGAGAGAGCAGTTCTTC; cdr3_aa: CASSEAAGGPREQFF
v_call: TRBV7-9; j_call: TRBJ2-5; clone_size: NA; d_call: TRBD2; cdr3_length: 17; cdr3_nt: TGTGCCAGCAGCTTCCGACTAGCGGGGGGGCCGTCGGAGACCCAGTACTTC; cdr3_aa: CASSFRLAGGPSETQYF